This entry lists 23 T cell receptor beta chains sequenced from one sample in a study of cytomegalovirus exposure and HLA in healthy donors. PCR used 60 Vbeta primers and 13 Jbeta primers. Some clones are missing from TCRdb's copy, which holds only in-frame ones; the method was immunoSEQ multiplex PCR. Of around 130,000 clones listed, 81% are singletons. Sample: PBMCs. These receptors came from a woman aged 40-49 years in good health and CMV-seronegative.

The gene calls are TRBV28 and TRBJ1-2; TRBD1 matches at 7 bases. Unmatched junction bases numbered 11, after V lost 1 base and J lost 6 bases. From germline, CDR1 is MDHEN and CDR2 SYDVKM. The CDR3 contains 16 residues. CDR3 DNA: TGTGCCAGCAGTTTATTCCGCCGACAGGGAAGCAATGGCTACACCTTC. Translating it yields CASSLFRRQGSNGYTF.

As concerns this clone: This specimen includes other DNA sequences encoding the same CDR3. This chain links TRBV7-9 with TRBJ2-1; possibly TRBD2 for D (6 bases). Trimming removed 4 bases at V and 7 bases at J, with 8 bases between. Germline lookup yields CDR1 SEHNR and CDR2 FQNEAQ (reference sequence). This CDR3 region has 12 residues. CDR3 loop: CASSWSGNEQFF. In DNA, the CDR3 is TGTGCCAGCAGCTGGAGCGGGAATGAGCAGTTCTTC.

This chain uses TRBV7-9 with TRBJ1-1; D is uncertain. V dropped 5 bases and J dropped 6 bases, with 19 bases sitting between them. The CDR3 spans 15 residues. Germline V gene lookup returns CDR1 SEHNR and CDR2 FQNEAQ (reference sequence). The CDR3 region has the DNA TGTGCCAGCAGCGAGGCGGCCAGAATGGCGTCTGAAGCTTTCTTT. It codes for CASSEAARMASEAFF.

The rearrangement joins TRBV4-3 to TRBJ2-1, with 13 nucleotides matching TRBD2. Germline V lookup: CDR1 LGHNA, CDR2 YSLEER. J gave up 5 bases and V 0 bases, and 10 bases lay outside the gene matches. The CDR3 totals 19 residues. The chain's CDR3 is CASSQEPTTSGRDHNEQFF. The CDR3 nucleotides read TGCGCCAGCAGCCAAGAACCCACCACTAGCGGGAGGGACCACAATGAGCAGTTCTTC.

The rearrangement uses TRBV2 and TRBJ1-4; the match to TRBD1 covers 7 bases. CDR1 is SNHLY, CDR2 FYNNEI, per germline. J gave up 0 bases and V 1 base, and 8 bases lay outside the gene matches. The CDR3 is 18 amino acids. CDR3 sequence (DNA): TGTGCCAGCAGTGAAGGACAGGGAGGAGTATCAACTAATGAAAAACTGTTTTTT. Translating gives CASSEGQGGVSTNEKLFF.

This rearrangement joins TRBV5-1 to TRBJ1-1, with D tentatively TRBD1 (6 bases). The CDR3 consists of 15 residues. V lost 4 bases to trimming and J lost 3 bases, with 16 bases between them. Germline CDR1 SGHRS, CDR2 YFSETQ. As DNA, the CDR3 is TGCGCCAGCAGCCCCAGGGGTGGGTTGGACACTGAAGCTTTCTTT. It specifies CASSPRGGLDTEAFF. Complete variable domain (other parts from reference TRBV5-1 and TRBJ1-1): KAGVTQTPRYLIKTRGQQVTLSCSPISGHRSVSWYQQTPGQGLQFLFEYFSETQRNKGNFPGRFSGRQFSNSRSEMNVSTLELGDSALYLCASSPRGGLDTEAFFGQGTRLTVV.

The V gene is TRBV5-1, the J gene TRBJ1-1; 9 nucleotides agree with TRBD1. After removal of 3 bases from V and 2 bases from J, the junction contained 2 bases not matched to a gene. Germline V gene sequence: CDR1 SGHRS, CDR2 YFSETQ. This CDR3 comprises 14 residues. The CDR3 DNA is TGCGCCAGCAGCTCGGACAGGGGCAACACTGAAGCTTTCTTT. Translation: CASSSDRGNTEAFF.

This chain connects TRBV7-2 to TRBJ2-7, with a weak D call TRBD1 (6 bases). The CDR3 is made up of 14 amino acids. The germline gives CDR1 SGHTA, CDR2 FQGNSA. V lost 4 bases and J 3 bases, leaving 13 bases between the germline ends. CDR3 DNA: TGTGCCAGCAGCTCACGGGCAGGGGTCTACGAGCAGTACTTC. Translating gives CASSSRAGVYEQYF. Looking up the rest from reference TRBV7-2 and TRBJ2-7 gives the full variable domain: GAGVSQSPSNKVTEKGKDVELRCDPISGHTALYWYRQSLGQGLEFLIYFQGNSAPDKSGLPSDRFSAERTGGSVSTLTIQRTQQEDSAVYLCASSSRAGVYEQYFGPGTRLTVT.

The gene calls are TRBV13 and TRBJ2-2, with 13 bases identical to TRBD2. After removal of 1 base from V and 2 bases from J, the junction contained 4 bases not matched to a gene. This CDR3 is built from 18 residues. Germline V gene data show CDR1 as PRHDT and CDR2 as FYEKMQ (reference sequence). The DNA for the CDR3 is TGTGCCAGCAGCTTAGTCCGGACTAGCGGGAGAAACACCGGGGAGCTGTTTTTT. Protein product: CASSLVRTSGRNTGELFF. The variable domain in full, with the rest retrieved from reference TRBV13 and TRBJ2-2, is AAGVIQSPRHLIKEKRETATLKCYPIPRHDTVYWYQQGPGQDPQFLISFYEKMQSDKGSIPDRFSAQQFSDYHSELNMSSLELGDSALYFCASSLVRTSGRNTGELFFGEGSRLTVL.

This clone turned up a few times. The V gene is TRBV6-5, the J gene TRBJ1-5, with no clear D. Germline lookup yields CDR1 MNHEY and CDR2 SVGAGI. The CDR3 loop spans 13 amino acids. V was clipped by 3 bases and J by 6 bases, with 9 bases between them. The CDR3 region is CASSYDKSQPQHF. Written as DNA, the CDR3 is TGTGCCAGCAGTTATGACAAGAGTCAGCCCCAGCATTTT.

This clone was seen more than once but under ten times. The rearrangement uses TRBV2 and TRBJ1-1, with TRBD1 identical over 8 bases. The CDR3 runs to 14 residues. The ends lost 5 bases at V and 0 bases at J; junction bases unmatched: 2. The germline V gene encodes CDR1 SNHLY and CDR2 FYNNEI. CDR3 nucleotide sequence: TGTGCCAGCAGTCGGACAGGGATGAACACTGAAGCTTTCTTT. It codes for CASSRTGMNTEAFF.

This clone showed up just a few times. The chain joins TRBV6-1 to TRBJ2-1, with 9 bases that match TRBD2. CDR3 length: 18 residues. V lost 0 bases and J lost 7; bases outside the gene matches: 13. CDR1 is MNHNS, CDR2 SASEGT, per germline. CDR3 DNA sequence: TGTGCCAGCAGTGAAGCGCCGGCTAGCGGGGCTGGAGGTAATGAGCAGTTCTTC. Protein product: CASSEAPASGAGGNEQFF.

This clone was recorded only once. The CDR3: CASSDGSSYEQYF. The CDR3, as DNA: TGTGCCAGCAGTGATGGGAGCTCCTACGAGCAGTACTTC. The gene calls are TRBV25-1 and TRBJ2-7, with D perhaps matching TRBD2 (5 bases). V was shortened by 3 bases and J by 0 bases, with 6 bases between the two germline ends. This CDR3 spans 13 amino acids. The V gene's germline CDR1 is MGHDK and CDR2 SYGVNS.

This clone showed up just a few times. The chain couples TRBV11-3 to TRBJ1-1; maybe TRBD1 (5 bases). Looked up from germline, CDR1 is SGHNT and CDR2 is YENEEA. CDR3 length: 16 amino acids. The V and J ends lost 0 bases and 6 bases respectively, with 17 bases between them. CDR3 protein: CASSLDGRGGVAEAFF. The CDR3 nucleotides are TGTGCCAGCAGCTTAGACGGGAGGGGAGGTGTGGCTGAAGCTTTCTTT. The whole variable domain, filled in from reference TRBV11-3 and TRBJ1-1, reads EAGVVQSPRYKIIEKKQPVAFWCNPISGHNTLYWYLQNLGQGPELLIRYENEEAVDDSQLPKDRFSAERLKGVDSTLKIQPAELGDSAVYLCASSLDGRGGVAEAFFGQGTRLTVV.

V and J are TRBV30 and TRBJ1-2, with 7 bases identical to TRBD1. V trimming: 1 base; J trimming: 8 bases; junction bases outside the gene matches: 10. The germline V gene has CDR1 GTSNPN and CDR2 SVGIG (reference sequence). The CDR3 is 14 residues long. The CDR3 sequence: CAWSDPRQGGGYTF. The CDR3 coding sequence is TGTGCCTGGAGTGACCCCAGACAGGGTGGCGGCTACACCTTC.

This clone appeared once. J is TRBJ1-2 and V is TRBV20-1, with unresolved D. Germline-derived CDR1 and CDR2 are DFQATT and SNEGSKA (reference sequence). With 5 bases removed from V and 3 bases from J, the gap between germline ends came to 7 bases. The CDR3 is 11 amino acids. In DNA form, the CDR3 reads TGCAGTGCTCCGGGATACTATGGCTACACCTTC. This encodes CSAPGYYGYTF.

The rearrangement joins TRBV4-1 to TRBJ2-5; tentative D call: TRBD2 (5 bases). The J call is in doubt because the DNA end fits TRBJ2-7 better. There are 16 residues in the CDR3. CDR1 MGHRA and CDR2 YSYEKL come from the germline V gene. The CDR3 is CASSQVSLALSYEQYF. The CDR3 DNA reads as TGCGCCAGCAGCCAAGTCTCCCTAGCTCTCTCCTACGAGCAGTACTTC.

The chain couples TRBV9 to TRBJ1-2, with TRBD1 matching over 10 bases. After removal of 4 bases from V and 4 bases from J, the junction contained 7 bases not matched to a gene. Germline CDR1 and CDR2: SGDLS and YYNGEE. This CDR3 has 15 residues. CDR3 coding DNA: TGTGCCAGCAGCTCTTACCGGGACAGGGGCTATGGCTACACCTTC. Protein product: CASSSYRDRGYGYTF. Looking up the rest from reference TRBV9 and TRBJ1-2 gives the full variable domain: DSGVTQTPKHLITATGQRVTLRCSPRSGDLSVYWYQQSLDQGLQFLIQYYNGEERAKGNILERFSAQQFPDLHSELNLSSLELGDSALYFCASSSYRDRGYGYTFGSGTRLTVV.

The rearrangement uses TRBV6-1 and TRBJ1-3; a possible D gene is TRBD1 (6 bases). V dropped 4 bases and J dropped 2 bases, with 15 bases sitting between them. Germline CDR1 reads MNHNS; CDR2 reads SASEGT. The CDR3 covers 16 residues. The CDR3 here is CASSALGAKAGNTIYF. The CDR3 DNA reads TGTGCCAGCAGTGCATTGGGGGCCAAGGCTGGAAACACCATATATTTT.

This rearrangement joins TRBV7-9 to TRBJ1-2; 8 bases match TRBD1. CDR3 size: 14 residues. Germline V gene sequence: CDR1 SEHNR, CDR2 FQNEAQ (reference sequence). The ends lost 1 base at V and 4 bases at J; junction bases unmatched: 2. CDR3 sequence: CASSLGTGPYGYTF. CDR3 in DNA: TGTGCCAGCAGCTTAGGGACAGGGCCCTATGGCTACACCTTC.

J is TRBJ2-1 and V is TRBV11-2; TRBD1 agrees at 9 bases. Looked up from germline, CDR1 is SGHAT and CDR2 is FQNNGV. The CDR3 extends over 14 amino acids. The ends lost 4 bases at V and 5 bases at J; junction bases unmatched: 3. In DNA form, the CDR3 reads TGTGCCAGCAGCTCAGGACAGGGGAACAATGAGCAGTTCTTC. Protein sequence: CASSSGQGNNEQFF.

The V call is TRBV7-2, the J call TRBJ2-1; 13 bases align to TRBD2. The CDR3 is 15 amino acids. J gave up 8 bases and V 6 bases, and 7 bases lay outside the gene matches. CDR1 and CDR2 (germline): SGHTA, FQGNSA. CDR3 nucleotide sequence: TGTGCCAGCAGTGACGGGACTAGCGGGATGGATGAGCAGTTCTTC. Translation: CASSDGTSGMDEQFF.

The chain uses TRBV2 and TRBJ2-1; TRBD1 might be the D (5 bases). Trimming took 1 base from V and 5 from J, leaving 24 bases between them. CDR1 and CDR2 from the germline V gene are SNHLY and FYNNEI. There are 19 residues in the CDR3. The CDR3 region has the DNA TGTGCCAGCAGTGAAGGACCAGGGTCTAGTCCTTTCCTAAACAATGAGCAGTTCTTC. Its protein product is CASSEGPGSSPFLNNEQFF.